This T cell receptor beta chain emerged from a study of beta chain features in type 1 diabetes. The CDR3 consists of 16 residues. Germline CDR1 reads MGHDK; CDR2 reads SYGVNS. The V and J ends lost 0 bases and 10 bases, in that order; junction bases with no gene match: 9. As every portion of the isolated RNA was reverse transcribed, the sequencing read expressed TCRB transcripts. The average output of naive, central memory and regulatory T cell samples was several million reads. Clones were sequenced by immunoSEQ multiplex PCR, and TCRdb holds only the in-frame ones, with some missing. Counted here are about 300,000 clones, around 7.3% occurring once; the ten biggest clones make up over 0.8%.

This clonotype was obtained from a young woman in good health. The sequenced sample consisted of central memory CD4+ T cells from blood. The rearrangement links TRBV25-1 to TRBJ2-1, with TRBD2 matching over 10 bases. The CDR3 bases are TGTGCCAGCAGTGAATATGTCCTAGCGGGAGTCCGGGAGCAGTTCTTC. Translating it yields CASSEYVLAGVREQFF.